A single TCR beta chain is shown here with its context. Its antigen is not identified. The data originate from a study of beta chain features in type 1 diabetes. Findings of the study overall: Across all four CD4+ subsets, people with type 1 diabetes showed modestly shorter TCRB CDR3s.

The sequenced template was cDNA made from the entire isolated RNA. The data were produced by immunoSEQ multiplex PCR, yet TCRdb's version contains in-frame clones alone and is incomplete. Found here are roughly 280,000 clones, 20% to 25% of them singletons; the top ten hold roughly 0.011%. Germline values: CDR1 SQVTM, CDR2 ANQGSEA. CDR3 size: 12 residues. V was clipped by 6 bases and J by 3 bases; unmatched bases: 4. What was sequenced was naive CD4+ T cells from blood. The chain recombines TRBV29-1 with TRBJ1-2; TRBD1 matches 7 bases. The sequence was collected from a woman in her twenties or thirties with type 1 diabetes. The CDR3 DNA reads TGCAGCGTGGGGGGACAGTACTATGGCTACACCTTC. Protein: CSVGGQYYGYTF.